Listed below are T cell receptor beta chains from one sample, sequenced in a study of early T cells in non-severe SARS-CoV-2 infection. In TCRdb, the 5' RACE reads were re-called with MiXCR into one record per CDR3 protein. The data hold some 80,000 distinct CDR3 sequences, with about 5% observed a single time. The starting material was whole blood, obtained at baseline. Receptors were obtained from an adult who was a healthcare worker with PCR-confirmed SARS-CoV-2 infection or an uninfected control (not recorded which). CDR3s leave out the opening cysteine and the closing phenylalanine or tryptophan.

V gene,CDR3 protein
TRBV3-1,ASSPQMTSRVNTQY
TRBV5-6,ASSPGWSEFGELF
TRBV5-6,ASSGTRLAGGRSSYNEQF
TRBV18,ASSPPPGQGLYGYT
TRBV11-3,ASSPRGRGYEQY
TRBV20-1,SAGGDAGERTQY
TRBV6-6,ASSFAGTSNTGELF
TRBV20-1,SAARGTQY
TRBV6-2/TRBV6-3,ASSPRDYEQY
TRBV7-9,ASSSGQGLPQPQH
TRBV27,ASRDNTGGYEQY
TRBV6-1,ASPWQTAYNEQF
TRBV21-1,ASTLLAGGRSYEQY
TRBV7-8,ASSLGVVAGSYEQY
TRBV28,ASSLYGGGTEQY
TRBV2,ASSGRPTVSGNTIY
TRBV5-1,ASSLEVGQGWTYEQY
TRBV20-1,SAPQGNTIY
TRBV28,ASSLGSARGYT
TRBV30,ACRTAQAPYEQY
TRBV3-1,ASSHQGGEQF
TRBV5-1,ASSFGDSPLH
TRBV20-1,SAKLAGNQPQH
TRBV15,ATSRGTATGELF
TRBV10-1,ASSDPGPEFLNIQY
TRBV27,ASRRGGSYEQY
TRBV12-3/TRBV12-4,ASSYPPAGPNTGELF
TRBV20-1,SAQTGSPNEQF